This T cell receptor (beta chain) was recovered during a study of glioma-infiltrating T cells. Regarding the study as a whole: Tissue and blood shared very few CDR3 sequences. Tissue-blood divergence was below expectation in non-neoplastic patients, above in gliomas.

V shed 2 bases and J 5 bases; nucleotides not matched to a gene: 6. There are 16 residues in the CDR3. The germline V gene has CDR1 MGHRA and CDR2 YSYEKL. TCR alpha and beta CDR3 regions were amplified from RNA using iRepertoire nested multiplex PCR. One-step reverse transcription and amplification started from around 100-400 ng of tissue mRNA or PBMC total RNA. MiXCR, run by TCRdb on the multiplex PCR reads, gives a single entry per CDR3 protein. The table records 95,000 to 150,000 distinct CDR3 sequences, 20% to 25% of them present only once. Points on this clonotype: Its antigen is unidentified.

Sequenced input: glioma tissue, nonneoplastic brain tissue, or PBMCs (not recorded which). This receptor was identified in a human donor with low-grade glioma or glioblastoma, undergoing nonglioma brain surgery, or in good health (not recorded which). This chain links TRBV4-1 with TRBJ2-3; 11 bases are shared with TRBD2. The CDR3 is CASSQFSGRAVDTQYF. In DNA, the CDR3 is TGCGCCAGCAGCCAATTTAGCGGGAGGGCCGTAGATACGCAGTATTTT.